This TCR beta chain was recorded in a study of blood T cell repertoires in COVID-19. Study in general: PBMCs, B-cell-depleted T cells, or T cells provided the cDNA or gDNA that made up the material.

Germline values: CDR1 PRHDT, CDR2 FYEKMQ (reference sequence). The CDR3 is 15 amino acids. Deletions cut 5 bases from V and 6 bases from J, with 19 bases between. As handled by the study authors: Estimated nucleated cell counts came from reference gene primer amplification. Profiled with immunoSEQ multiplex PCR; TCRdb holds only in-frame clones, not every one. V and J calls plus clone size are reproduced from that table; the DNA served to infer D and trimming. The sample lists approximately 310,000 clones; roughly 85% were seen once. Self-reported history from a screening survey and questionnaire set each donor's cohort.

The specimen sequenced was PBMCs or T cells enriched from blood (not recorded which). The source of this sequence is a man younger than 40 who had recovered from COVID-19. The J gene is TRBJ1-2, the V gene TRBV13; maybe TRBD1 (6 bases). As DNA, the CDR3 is TGTGCCAGCAGCAGGGGGGGCCTCCAAGGGAATGGCTACACCTTC. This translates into CASSRGGLQGNGYTF.